This T cell receptor beta chain was captured in a study of T cell repertoires in ileal Crohn's disease. Time point reported: proximal margin of the surgical specimen (macroscopically non-inflamed). Germline assignment: CDR1 MNHNS and CDR2 SASEGT. V lost 0 bases and J lost 3; bases outside the gene matches: 4. This CDR3 has 15 residues. The protocol was immunoSEQ multiplex PCR, while the TCRdb copy is restricted to in-frame clones and leaves out a portion. The data show approximately 7,000 clones, around 70% seen once. V and J are TRBV6-1 and TRBJ1-2, with 7 bases matching TRBD1. The TCR comes from an adult with Crohn's disease. Specimen: ileal tissue. The chain's CDR3 is CASSEARQGDYGYTF. CDR3 nucleotide sequence: TGTGCCAGCAGTGAAGCGAGGCAGGGGGACTATGGCTACACCTTC.